Listed below are T cell receptor beta chains from one sample, sequenced in a study of type 1 and type 2 diabetes patients. TCRdb processed the multiplex PCR reads anew with MiXCR; each CDR3 protein has one entry. The table shows 250,000 to 300,000 distinct CDR3 sequences, with roughly 50% occurring only once. Sequencing used peripheral blood mononuclear cells (PBMCs). The receptor set was obtained from a man aged 18 to 35 with type 2 diabetes. Both conserved end residues are part of each CDR3.

V gene	J gene	CDR3 protein
TRBV19	TRBJ2-7	CASSTHLGWKPFEQYF
TRBV9	TRBJ2-1	CASSVETGTSVYNEQFF
TRBV20-1	TRBJ1-2	CSARGRNYGYTF
TRBV28	TRBJ2-3	CASSFREIETDTQYF
TRBV2	TRBJ2-1	CASSEAAGSYNEQFF
TRBV28	TRBJ2-7	CASSSPDSPKSAYEQYF
TRBV27	TRBJ2-1	CASSLAGPGLEQFF
TRBV29-1	TRBJ2-1	CSVAPPPGGLSNEQFF
TRBV7-8	TRBJ1-2	CASSLGSGGNYGYTF
TRBV10-1	TRBJ2-3	CASSQTAGGRDTQYF
TRBV7-3	TRBJ2-7	CASSRGILAGGPTYEQYF
TRBV7-6	TRBJ1-1	CASSLAGTGRTEAFF
TRBV20-1	TRBJ2-3	CSARDLLSTQYF
TRBV6-6	TRBJ1-2	CASTTRGGGGDYGYTF
TRBV4-1	TRBJ1-2	CASSQVGESYGYTF
TRBV11-3	TRBJ1-1	CASSPRVDTEAFF
TRBV11-2	TRBJ2-7	CASSHGMAERLRFYEQYF
TRBV10-2	.	CATRGVNQYGYTF
TRBV27	TRBJ1-1	CASSDRDSLNTEAFF
TRBV19	TRBJ2-1	CASSIEGAPYNEQFF
TRBV18	TRBJ2-7	CASSPGFSRSFHEQYF
TRBV19	TRBJ1-2	CAWSSGAYGYTF
TRBV29-1	TRBJ2-1	CSARDARGQGAIDEQFF
TRBV5-1	TRBJ2-2	CASSLAGTSVVTGELFF